One sample yielded the 25 T cell receptor beta chains listed below, sequenced in a study of blood T cell repertoires in COVID-19. Profiled with immunoSEQ multiplex PCR; TCRdb holds only in-frame clones, not every one. The sample includes 380,000 or so clones, 80% to 90% of them seen just once. Sequencing was done on a sample of peripheral blood. The receptors here all came from a man aged 35 to 55 with acute or convalescent COVID-19.

This clone was recorded only once. The chain is built from TRBV5-1 and TRBJ2-7; 11 nucleotides line up with TRBD2. The germline V gene encodes CDR1 SGHRS and CDR2 YFSETQ. CDR3 length equals 18 residues. J lost 3 bases, V lost 2 bases, and 13 bases had no gene match. The chain's CDR3 is CASSLRTGLTSGIYEQYF. CDR3 DNA sequence: TGCGCCAGCAGCTTACGGACAGGATTGACTAGCGGGATCTACGAGCAGTACTTC.

In its sample, this clone was seen once. The chain carries TRBV5-1 and TRBJ2-7; 10 bases are shared with TRBD2. The germline CDR1 and CDR2 sequences are SGHRS and YFSETQ. This CDR3 contains 17 residues. J gave up 2 bases and V 3 bases, and 11 bases lay outside the gene matches. The CDR3 here is CASSSGLALKETYEQYF. The CDR3 DNA sequence: TGCGCCAGCAGCTCGGGACTAGCGCTTAAAGAGACCTACGAGCAGTACTTC.

This clone came up once. This rearrangement joins TRBV20-1 to TRBJ2-7; perhaps TRBD1 as D (6 bases). There are 13 residues in the CDR3. Per germline, CDR1 DFQATT and CDR2 SNEGSKA (reference sequence). V shed 3 bases and J shed 3 bases, with 12 bases lying between them. CDR3 in DNA: TGCAGTGCTAGTCAGGACAGTTTCTACGAGCAGTACTTC. As protein: CSASQDSFYEQYF.

The V and J genes are TRBV19 and TRBJ2-7, with TRBD1 matching over 7 bases. CDR1 and CDR2 from the germline V gene are LNHDA and SQIVND (reference sequence). The CDR3 loop spans 13 amino acids. V lost 5 bases to trimming and J lost 0 bases; unmatched junction nucleotides: 1. CDR3 bases: TGTGCCAGTAGTCGACAGGGCTCCTACGAGCAGTACTTC. It translates to CASSRQGSYEQYF.

The CDR3 bases are TGTGCCAGCAGTTTAGGGCGGGGTCGGTTCAATGAGCAGTTCTTC. Encoded protein: CASSLGRGRFNEQFF. The gene calls are TRBV28 and TRBJ2-1; D possibly corresponds to TRBD2 (6 bases). This CDR3 region has 15 residues. V dropped 2 bases and J dropped 6 bases, with 14 bases sitting between them. Germline CDR1 is MDHEN and CDR2 is SYDVKM.

Written as DNA, the CDR3 is TGTGCCAGCAAACAAACGGGGGGGGCCAATGAGCAGTTCTTC. Its protein is CASKQTGGANEQFF. The rearrangement links TRBV28 to TRBJ2-1; TRBD2 aligns across 8 bases. The CDR3 runs 14 residues. Germline assignment: CDR1 MDHEN and CDR2 SYDVKM. Losses at the gene ends were 7 bases for V and 6 bases for J; bases not matched to a gene: 8.

This chain links TRBV18 with TRBJ1-3; 7 nucleotides agree with TRBD1. CDR1 is KGHSH and CDR2 is LQKENI in the germline V gene. Unmatched junction bases numbered 6, after V lost 3 bases and J lost 4 bases. This CDR3 has 15 residues. Written as DNA, the CDR3 is TGTGCCAGCTCACCCTCACAGGGGTCAGGAAACACCATATATTTT. Protein product: CASSPSQGSGNTIYF.

This chain uses TRBV9 with TRBJ2-3, with D possibly TRBD2 on 6 matching bases. CDR1 is SGDLS, CDR2 YYNGEE, per germline. Trimming removed 0 bases at V and 4 bases at J, with 15 bases between. The CDR3 sequence is 16 residues long. CDR3 coding DNA: TGTGCCAGCAGCGTAGAGCCGGGAGTCGTAGCAGATACGCAGTATTTT. The encoded protein is CASSVEPGVVADTQYF.

This clone was seen many times. Other nucleotide sequences in the sample specify the same CDR3. The DNA of the CDR3 is TGTGCCAGCAGCTTAGCCGGGGGCTACAATGAGCAGTTCTTC. Protein sequence: CASSLAGGYNEQFF. The chain has TRBV11-3 and TRBJ2-1; D perhaps matches TRBD2 (6 bases). Germline values: CDR1 SGHNT, CDR2 YENEEA. The CDR3 covers 14 residues. The germline V and J ends were trimmed by 1 base and 3 bases, with 7 bases remaining between them.

The V call is TRBV15, the J call TRBJ1-4; 7 bases map to TRBD1. V was pared by 5 bases and J by 0 bases, with 9 bases of the junction left unmatched. Germline assignment: CDR1 LNHNV and CDR2 YYDKDF (reference sequence). The CDR3 runs to 17 residues. CDR3 sequence: CATSQGRQGPTNEKLFF. The CDR3 nucleotides are TGTGCCACCAGCCAAGGGAGACAGGGACCAACTAATGAAAAACTGTTTTTT.

The chain joins TRBV27 to TRBJ1-2; D is possibly TRBD1 (6 bases). V was trimmed by 5 bases and J by 5 bases, leaving 18 bases between them. The V gene's germline CDR1 is MNHEY and CDR2 SMNVEV (reference sequence). The CDR3 runs 15 residues. DNA of the CDR3: TGTGCCAGCAGTCCCCACTTGGACAGACAGTATGGCTACACCTTC. Translating it yields CASSPHLDRQYGYTF.

Concerning this clone: Distinct nucleotide sequences in the sample also encode this CDR3. The V and J genes are TRBV6-5 and TRBJ1-3; the match to TRBD1 covers 7 bases. The V segment lost 4 bases and the J segment 0 bases; nucleotides outside the gene matches: 3. CDR1 and CDR2 from the germline V gene are MNHEY and SVGAGI. This CDR3 comprises 15 residues. The CDR3 reads CASSLQGNSGNTIYF. The CDR3 nucleotides read TGTGCCAGCAGTTTACAGGGGAACTCTGGAAACACCATATATTTT.

This clone was seen a handful of times. This chain joins TRBV21-1 and TRBJ1-1. TRBV21-1 has pseudogene status. The CDR3 loop spans 17 amino acids. In DNA form, the CDR3 reads TGTGCCAGCAGCGCCCGTTTCGGGGGGCAGGAGAACACTGAAGCTTTCTTT. Its protein product is CASSARFGGQENTEAFF.

This sequence joins TRBV19 and TRBJ1-3; 9 bases line up with TRBD1. Looked up from germline, CDR1 is LNHDA and CDR2 is SQIVND (reference sequence). The CDR3 runs to 16 residues. The V gene end was trimmed by 4 bases and the J gene end by 1 base; junction bases not matched to a gene: 5. The CDR3 coding sequence is TGTGCCAGTAGTAGACAGGGGGAAGGATCTGGAAACACCATATATTTT. Translation gives CASSRQGEGSGNTIYF.

In regard to this clone: Sequence at one end of the junction differs from germline and may be a read error. CDR3 protein: CAWSAGLF. The CDR3 region has the DNA TGTGCCTGGAGTGCTGGACTTTTC. The rearrangement joins TRBV30 to TRBJ1-2; unclear D gene. Germline V gene lookup returns CDR1 GTSNPN and CDR2 SVGIG (reference sequence). This CDR3 has 8 residues.

The gene calls are TRBV5-8 and TRBJ2-1, with D tentatively TRBD1 (5 bases). V gave up 4 bases and J gave up 1 base, with 15 bases separating them. Germline V gene data show CDR1 as SGHTS and CDR2 as YDEGEE. This CDR3 comprises 16 residues. The CDR3 DNA is TGTGCCAGCAGCAGGGGCTACAACCCGTCCTACAATGAGCAGTTCTTC. Residues: CASSRGYNPSYNEQFF.

The rearrangement uses TRBV5-1 and TRBJ2-5; possible D gene TRBD1, 6 bases. Germline assignment: CDR1 SGHRS and CDR2 YFSETQ. This CDR3 region has 13 residues. V was shortened by 6 bases and J by 2 bases, with 11 bases between the two germline ends. DNA for the CDR3: TGCGCCAGCAAGACGACAGGACAAGAGACCCAGTACTTC. It codes for CASKTTGQETQYF.

This chain links TRBV5-1 with TRBJ1-2; unclear D gene. Trimming left V 4 bases short and J 6 bases short, with 16 bases between. The CDR3 covers 14 residues. Germline V gene lookup returns CDR1 SGHRS and CDR2 YFSETQ. The DNA of the CDR3 is TGCGCCAGCAGCATGGAGCCGGGGTCGGATGGCTACACCTTC. Translated, it gives CASSMEPGSDGYTF. Full variable domain (rest looked up from reference TRBV5-1 and TRBJ1-2): KAGVTQTPRYLIKTRGQQVTLSCSPISGHRSVSWYQQTPGQGLQFLFEYFSETQRNKGNFPGRFSGRQFSNSRSEMNVSTLELGDSALYLCASSMEPGSDGYTFGSGTRLTVV.

This clone was seen more than once but under ten times. The chain carries TRBV12-3 or TRBV12-4 and TRBJ1-2; 7 nucleotides agree with TRBD1. The CDR3 covers 13 residues. The junction had 4 bases not matched to a gene; V was cut back by 3 bases and J by 6 bases. The CDR3: CASSFLGGDGYTF. In DNA form, the CDR3 reads TGTGCCAGCAGTTTTTTAGGGGGCGATGGCTACACCTTC.

This clone has a single count. The rearrangement joins TRBV2 to TRBJ2-5, with 7 bases aligning to TRBD2. J lost 3 bases, V lost 5 bases, and 6 bases had no gene match. The germline CDR1 and CDR2 sequences are SNHLY and FYNNEI. This CDR3 region has 14 residues. The DNA of the CDR3 is TGTGCCAGCAGTTCGGGAGGCCCGGAAGAGACCCAGTACTTC. The encoded protein is CASSSGGPEETQYF.

The V call is TRBV7-9, the J call TRBJ1-2; D gene ambiguous. CDR1 and CDR2 from the germline V gene are SEHNR and FQNEAQ (reference sequence). This CDR3 has 15 amino acids. Trimming shortened V by 1 base and J by 5 bases, and 14 bases separated the two germline ends. CDR3 in amino acids: CASSLGLSVRYGYTF. Here the CDR3 DNA reads TGTGCCAGCAGCTTAGGTTTGAGCGTTCGATATGGCTACACCTTC.

The rearrangement joins TRBV3-1 (or the pseudogene TRBV3-2) to TRBJ1-2; the match to TRBD1 covers 7 bases. This CDR3 has 15 amino acids. The germline gives CDR1 LGHDT, CDR2 YNNKEL (reference sequence). The J segment lost 7 bases and the V segment lost 1 base, leaving 9 bases of the junction unmatched. The CDR3 reads CASSQALTGQSGYTF. CDR3 nucleotides: TGTGCCAGCAGCCAAGCGTTGACAGGGCAGAGTGGCTACACCTTC.

The chain links TRBV7-3 to TRBJ1-2; 11 positions match TRBD1. The CDR3 has 14 amino acids. Germline assignment: CDR1 SGHTA and CDR2 FQGTGA. The V gene end was trimmed by 5 bases and the J gene end by 3 bases; junction bases not matched to a gene: 2. CDR3 residues: CASSAGQGDYGYTF. CDR3 in DNA: TGTGCCAGCAGCGCGGGACAGGGGGACTATGGCTACACCTTC.

The genes are TRBV27 and TRBJ2-4; possibly TRBD1 for D (6 bases). The CDR3 is 17 residues long. Trimming cost V 2 bases and J 2 bases, with 16 bases left between them. Germline CDR1 and CDR2: MNHEY and SMNVEV (reference sequence). CDR3 sequence: CASSLRLTGFPKNIQYF. DNA of the CDR3: TGTGCCAGCAGTTTACGGTTAACAGGGTTCCCCAAAAACATTCAGTACTTC.

As DNA, the CDR3 is TGTGCCAGCAGCAATTTCTACAGGGGTTTAGAAGAGACCCAGTACTTC. This sequence encodes CASSNFYRGLEETQYF. The chain employs TRBV5-6 and TRBJ2-5; 7 bases are a match to TRBD1. The trim removed 4 bases at V and 3 bases at J, leaving 12 bases unmatched. The CDR3 runs to 16 residues. The V gene's germline CDR1 is SGHDT and CDR2 YYEEEE.